This TCR beta chain was captured by sequencing in a study of cytomegalovirus exposure and HLA in healthy donors. In the study overall: The study's early data release held some 85 million unique TCRs from HLA-typed donors. In terms of ancestry, the Caucasian-associated cluster contained more than 65% of the roughly 400 genotyped donors. Study-wide results and limits: Common viral pathogens seemed, in a later analysis, to connect with several of the most significant clusters. Many donors shared some public TCRs, even though most TCR sequences were rare.

The PCR made use of 60 Vbeta and 13 Jbeta primers. Assay: immunoSEQ multiplex PCR; the TCRdb copy retains only in-frame clones and omits some. The sample lists 210,000 or so clones, 65% to 90% occurring once. The germline V gene encodes CDR1 SEHNR and CDR2 FQNEAQ (reference sequence). There are 15 residues in the CDR3. The ends were cut back, 4 bases at V and 5 bases at J, with 17 bases in the middle. With respect to this clone: The antigen remains undetermined.

Sequenced input: PBMCs. The chain is built from TRBV7-9 and TRBJ1-1; TRBD1 might be the D (5 bases). This TCR was recovered from a girl between 5 and 17 years old in good health and CMV-seronegative. CDR3: CASSSPGGAGTEAFF. CDR3 sequence (DNA): TGTGCCAGCAGCTCCCCGGGAGGGGCAGGAACTGAAGCTTTCTTT.